This T cell receptor (beta chain) was identified in a study of blood T cell repertoires in COVID-19. Across the study: Acute-phase and convalescent COVID-19 samples originated in the United States, Italy and Spain. PBMCs, B-cell-depleted T cells, or T cells were the source of the cDNA or gDNA that made up the material.

Original methodology: Reference gene primer amplification in the assay estimated nucleated cell counts. Measured with immunoSEQ multiplex PCR; TCRdb has only the in-frame clones, and not every one. The V and J calls and clone size are taken from that table; D and trimming were inferred from the DNA. The table includes approximately 70,000 clones, approximately 90% detected once. The CDR3 contains 17 residues. Germline V gives CDR1 LNHDA, CDR2 SQIVND (reference sequence). V was clipped by 3 bases and J by 7 bases; unmatched bases: 14. The receptor was derived from a woman in her sixties or seventies with acute or convalescent COVID-19. The chain uses TRBV19 and TRBJ1-2; 10 bases are a match to TRBD1. The sample taken for sequencing was peripheral blood. As DNA, the CDR3 is TGTGCCAGTAGTATGGGAGCCCGAGGGACAGGGGTTCTTGGCTACACCTTC. This sequence encodes CASSMGARGTGVLGYTF.